The 27 T cell receptor beta chains below all came from one sample that was sequenced in a study of cytotoxic CD8 clonotypes in ibrutinib-treated CLL. Profiling relied on immunoSEQ multiplex PCR, and the TCRdb table lists in-frame clones only, not all of them. The table lists 110,000 to 150,000 clones, 70% to 80% of them singletons. Sequenced material: PBMCs, taken after 12 months of ibrutinib treatment. The source of these receptors is a human donor with chronic lymphocytic leukemia.

The J gene is TRBJ2-2, the V gene TRBV2; maybe TRBD2 (7 bases). Germline V gene data show CDR1 as SNHLY and CDR2 as FYNNEI. This CDR3 spans 15 amino acids. The germline V and J ends were trimmed by 0 bases and 4 bases, with 9 bases remaining between them. The CDR3 bases are TGTGCCAGCAGTGAAGCAAGGGGGGGCACCGGGGAGCTGTTTTTT. It encodes CASSEARGGTGELFF. The variable domain in full, with the rest retrieved from reference TRBV2 and TRBJ2-2, is EPEVTQTPSHQVTQMGQEVILRCVPISNHLYFYWYRQILGQKVEFLVSFYNNEISEKSEIFDDQFSVERPDGSNFTLKIRSTKLEDSAMYFCASSEARGGTGELFFGEGSRLTVL.

The gene calls are TRBV2 and TRBJ2-7; a possible D gene is TRBD2 (7 bases). The CDR3 covers 14 residues. V lost 5 bases and J lost 4, with 15 bases in between. The germline CDR1 and CDR2 sequences are SNHLY and FYNNEI. DNA of the CDR3: TGTGCCAGCAGTAGGGGCGGGGGCGAGTACGAGCAGTACTTC. It specifies CASSRGGGEYEQYF.

The rearrangement links TRBV5-1 to TRBJ1-4, with D possibly being TRBD1 (5 bases). Looked up from germline, CDR1 is SGHRS and CDR2 is YFSETQ. The V end lost 6 bases, the J end lost 3 bases, and 18 bases lay between the germline ends. CDR3 length: 16 residues. The CDR3 sequence is CASTPGVRTPNEKLFF. The DNA for the CDR3 is TGCGCCAGCACCCCGGGGGTCAGAACTCCTAATGAAAAACTGTTTTTT.

This clone was seen a single time. The chain has TRBV2 and TRBJ2-5, with D unclear. Trimming removed 10 bases from V and 5 bases from J, with 5 bases in between. The CDR3 contains 9 residues. From germline, CDR1 is SNHLY and CDR2 FYNNEI. CDR3 coding DNA: TGTGCCACCAGGGAGACCCAGTACTTC. Translating it yields CATRETQYF.

The gene calls are TRBV27 and TRBJ1-2, with no clear D. CDR1 and CDR2 from the germline V gene are MNHEY and SMNVEV (reference sequence). This CDR3 contains 12 residues. V lost 6 bases and J 8 bases, leaving 13 bases between the germline ends. The chain's CDR3 is CASREYIGGYTF. The CDR3 DNA reads as TGTGCCAGCAGAGAATATATTGGCGGCTACACCTTC.

The chain uses TRBV6-6 and TRBJ2-1, with D possibly matching TRBD1 (5 bases). V was shortened by 6 bases and J by 4 bases, with 16 bases between the two germline ends. The CDR3 sequence is 15 residues long. CDR1 is MNHNY, CDR2 SVGAGI, per germline (reference sequence). CDR3 sequence reads: CASSDSRRAYNEQFF. The CDR3 coding sequence is TGTGCCAGCAGCGACTCCCGCAGGGCGTACAATGAGCAGTTCTTC.

The rearrangement links TRBV4-2 to TRBJ2-7; 11 nucleotides line up with TRBD2. Trimming took 4 bases from V and 4 from J; bases not matched to a gene: 15. Germline V lookup: CDR1 LGHNA, CDR2 YNFKEQ. The CDR3 is made up of 18 amino acids. The chain's CDR3 is CASSPQWFVAGGPYEQYF. The CDR3 DNA reads TGTGCCAGCAGCCCACAATGGTTTGTAGCGGGAGGGCCGTACGAGCAGTACTTC.

The table lists this clone with a few counts. The chain links TRBV6-5 to TRBJ2-7; TRBD1 aligns across 11 bases. J was trimmed by 4 bases and V by 7 bases; bases with no gene match: 9. Germline assignment: CDR1 MNHEY and CDR2 SVGAGI. The CDR3 contains 15 residues. This CDR3 reads CASTRSGTGGYEQYF. The CDR3 coding sequence is TGTGCCAGCACCCGCTCCGGGACAGGGGGATACGAGCAGTACTTC.

This clone was recorded only once. This sequence joins TRBV10-3 and TRBJ1-1; 9 bases agree with TRBD1. Trimming at V came to 4 bases and at J to 11 bases, leaving 23 bases not matched to a gene. Germline V gives CDR1 ENHRY, CDR2 SYGVKD. This CDR3 region has 18 residues. The CDR3 loop is CAISGFYVVGTGSSGAFF. CDR3 in DNA: TGTGCCATCAGTGGTTTTTACGTGGTCGGGACAGGGAGCTCAGGGGCTTTCTTT.

The chain recombines TRBV11-2 with TRBJ2-3, with TRBD2 as a possible D gene (5 bases). V dropped 1 base and J dropped 8 bases, with 10 bases sitting between them. The CDR3 length is 13 residues. CDR1 SGHAT and CDR2 FQNNGV come from the germline V gene. DNA for the CDR3: TGTGCCAGCAGCTTAGGGGCCAGCGGTACGCAGTATTTT. Its translation is CASSLGASGTQYF.

The chain joins TRBV7-9 to TRBJ1-2; D ambiguous. Germline V lookup: CDR1 SEHNR, CDR2 FQNEAQ (reference sequence). The length of the CDR3 is 14 residues. Trimming took off 6 bases at V and 3 bases at J, with 14 bases between the two ends. The DNA of the CDR3 is TGTGCCAGCAGTTACTCGGACCCAGACTATGGCTACACCTTC. Translated: CASSYSDPDYGYTF.

This chain links TRBV30 with TRBJ1-5, with TRBD1 as a possible D gene (6 bases). CDR1 is GTSNPN, CDR2 SVGIG, per germline (reference sequence). The V and J ends lost 4 bases and 6 bases respectively, with 22 bases between them. The CDR3 runs to 16 residues. In DNA, the CDR3 is TGTGCCTGGAATTTGGGACATCCGATCCGGGGTCAGCCCCAGCATTTT. Amino acid sequence: CAWNLGHPIRGQPQHF. The whole variable domain, filled in from reference TRBV30 and TRBJ1-5, reads SQTIHQWPATLVQPVGSPLSLECTVEGTSNPNLYWYRQAAGRGLQLLFYSVGIGQISSEVPQNLSASRPQDRQFILSSKKLLLSDSGFYLCAWNLGHPIRGQPQHFGDGTRLSIL.

The genes are TRBV7-3 and TRBJ2-6, with TRBD2 identical over 7 bases. After removal of 5 bases from V and 3 bases from J, the junction contained 1 base not matched to a gene. The germline CDR1 and CDR2 sequences are SGHTA and FQGTGA. CDR3 size: 14 residues. The chain's CDR3 is CASSAGVGANVLTF. CDR3 nucleotides: TGTGCCAGCAGCGCGGGAGTTGGGGCCAACGTCCTGACTTTC.

The V gene is TRBV15, the J gene TRBJ2-1; the D is unclear. Looked up from germline, CDR1 is LNHNV and CDR2 is YYDKDF (reference sequence). The CDR3 is made up of 15 amino acids. V was cut by 1 base and J by 7 bases, with 14 bases left in between. The CDR3 loop reads CATSRAGSQRNEQFF. The CDR3 DNA reads as TGTGCCACCAGCAGAGCGGGCAGCCAGAGGAATGAGCAGTTCTTC.

This clone was counted only a few times. The chain uses TRBV11-3 and TRBJ2-1, with 10 nucleotides matching TRBD2. The junction had 8 bases not matched to a gene; V was cut back by 5 bases and J by 7 bases. The CDR3 runs 15 residues. CDR1 is SGHNT, CDR2 YENEEA, per germline. The CDR3: CASSASSGSGNEQFF. The CDR3 bases are TGTGCCAGCAGCGCGTCTAGCGGGAGTGGTAATGAGCAGTTCTTC.

The rearrangement joins TRBV14 to TRBJ2-7; weak D call: TRBD2 (6 bases). The CDR3 covers 15 residues. Germline lookup yields CDR1 SGHDN and CDR2 FVKESK. Deletions cut 6 bases from V and 1 base from J, with 16 bases between. CDR3 region: CASSTHWRGSYEQYF. CDR3 DNA sequence: TGTGCCAGCAGTACGCACTGGAGGGGATCCTACGAGCAGTACTTC.

About this clone: A read error may produce the germline difference seen at one junction end. V usage is TRBV2 and J usage is TRBJ1-2, with 10 nucleotides matching TRBD1. CDR1 is SNHLY and CDR2 is FYNNEI in the germline V gene. The CDR3 runs 14 residues. CDR3 protein: CASSELEGQGTLAF. The CDR3 DNA reads as TGTGCCAGCAGTGAACTCGAGGGACAGGGGACCCTCGCCTTC.

This clone came up once. The V and J genes are TRBV28 and TRBJ1-2; TRBD1 agrees at 8 bases. The V and J ends lost 6 bases and 8 bases, in that order; junction bases with no gene match: 11. The CDR3 contains 14 residues. Germline V gene data show CDR1 as MDHEN and CDR2 as SYDVKM. The DNA for the CDR3 is TGTGCCAGCAGCTATGGGACAGGCCGTTGGGGCTACACCTTC. The encoded protein is CASSYGTGRWGYTF.

This chain links TRBV7-8 with TRBJ2-1, with D possibly TRBD2 on 5 matching bases. The CDR3 runs 14 residues. Trimming took 2 bases from V and 2 from J, leaving 7 bases between them. The germline CDR1 and CDR2 sequences are SGHVS and FQNEAQ. The CDR3 loop is CASSLSGTYNEQFF. The CDR3 DNA reads as TGTGCCAGCAGCTTAAGCGGTACCTACAATGAGCAGTTCTTC.

This chain connects TRBV7-8 to TRBJ2-7, with D possibly matching TRBD2 (5 bases). CDR3 length: 14 residues. Germline CDR1 SGHVS, CDR2 FQNEAQ. Trimming stripped 5 bases from V and 3 bases from J, with 14 bases between. CDR3 region: CASSRFAGLYEQYF. The CDR3 coding sequence is TGTGCCAGCAGCCGTTTTGCGGGCCTCTACGAGCAGTACTTC.

The gene calls are TRBV19 and TRBJ1-1, with TRBD1 as a possible D gene (5 bases). Trimming pared 3 bases from V and 3 bases from J, leaving 11 bases between. CDR1 and CDR2 (germline): LNHDA, SQIVND (reference sequence). CDR3 size: 14 residues. The CDR3 nucleotides are TGTGCCAGTAGTATGTTGCAGGGCGACACTGAAGCTTTCTTT. Amino acids: CASSMLQGDTEAFF.

V usage is TRBV11-2 and J usage is TRBJ2-1; a weak D match, TRBD1 (5 bases). The CDR3 length is 17 residues. Germline V gene sequence: CDR1 SGHAT, CDR2 FQNNGV. V lost 0 bases and J lost 5, with 17 bases in between. The CDR3 is CASSLEMWLGANNEQFF. CDR3 nucleotides: TGTGCCAGCAGCTTAGAGATGTGGCTTGGGGCTAACAATGAGCAGTTCTTC.

This clone has only a few counts. The rearrangement links TRBV30 to TRBJ2-7, with D possibly being TRBD1 (5 bases). Germline loops: CDR1 GTSNPN, CDR2 SVGIG (reference sequence). This CDR3 comprises 14 residues. V shed 0 bases and J shed 2 bases, with 11 bases lying between them. CDR3 sequence (DNA): TGTGCCTGGAGTGTAGACAGTGAAACCTACGAGCAGTACTTC. This gives the protein CAWSVDSETYEQYF. Full variable domain (outside the CDR3, taken from reference TRBV30 and TRBJ2-7): SQTIHQWPATLVQPVGSPLSLECTVEGTSNPNLYWYRQAAGRGLQLLFYSVGIGQISSEVPQNLSASRPQDRQFILSSKKLLLSDSGFYLCAWSVDSETYEQYFGPGTRLTVT.

This clone was seen just once. The V and J genes are TRBV7-9 and TRBJ2-3; D call uncertain. Trimming pared 6 bases from V and 3 bases from J, leaving 4 bases between. Germline V CDR1 and CDR2: SEHNR, FQNEAQ (reference sequence). The CDR3 totals 11 residues. In DNA form, the CDR3 reads TGTGCCAGCAGGGGAACAGATACGCAGTATTTT. Residues: CASRGTDTQYF.

The genes are TRBV13 and TRBJ2-7; 8 bases are a match to TRBD1. The V gene's germline CDR1 is PRHDT and CDR2 FYEKMQ (reference sequence). The CDR3 is 15 residues long. V lost 5 bases to trimming and J lost 7 bases; unmatched junction nucleotides: 13. CDR3 loop: CASSPGQGLFWEQYF. DNA for the CDR3: TGTGCCAGCAGCCCAGGACAGGGCCTTTTTTGGGAGCAGTACTTC.

The V gene is TRBV4-3, the J gene TRBJ2-2; TRBD1 aligns across 8 bases. From germline, CDR1 is LGHNA and CDR2 YSLEER. With 3 bases clipped from V and 7 bases from J, the junction kept 4 bases outside the gene matches. This CDR3 comprises 14 residues. The CDR3 spells CASSQRTGFGELFF. The CDR3 DNA reads as TGCGCCAGCAGCCAGAGGACAGGGTTCGGGGAGCTGTTTTTT.

The chain has TRBV9 and TRBJ2-5; TRBD2 aligns across 7 bases. CDR1 SGDLS and CDR2 YYNGEE come from the germline V gene. This CDR3 region has 15 residues. V lost 0 bases and J lost 5; bases outside the gene matches: 7. In nucleotides, the CDR3 is TGTGCCAGCAGCGTAGACGGCGGGAGCGGGGAGACCCAGTACTTC. It yields the protein CASSVDGGSGETQYF. Together with reference TRBV9 and TRBJ2-5, the CDR3 gives the full variable domain: DSGVTQTPKHLITATGQRVTLRCSPRSGDLSVYWYQQSLDQGLQFLIQYYNGEERAKGNILERFSAQQFPDLHSELNLSSLELGDSALYFCASSVDGGSGETQYFGPGTRLLVL.